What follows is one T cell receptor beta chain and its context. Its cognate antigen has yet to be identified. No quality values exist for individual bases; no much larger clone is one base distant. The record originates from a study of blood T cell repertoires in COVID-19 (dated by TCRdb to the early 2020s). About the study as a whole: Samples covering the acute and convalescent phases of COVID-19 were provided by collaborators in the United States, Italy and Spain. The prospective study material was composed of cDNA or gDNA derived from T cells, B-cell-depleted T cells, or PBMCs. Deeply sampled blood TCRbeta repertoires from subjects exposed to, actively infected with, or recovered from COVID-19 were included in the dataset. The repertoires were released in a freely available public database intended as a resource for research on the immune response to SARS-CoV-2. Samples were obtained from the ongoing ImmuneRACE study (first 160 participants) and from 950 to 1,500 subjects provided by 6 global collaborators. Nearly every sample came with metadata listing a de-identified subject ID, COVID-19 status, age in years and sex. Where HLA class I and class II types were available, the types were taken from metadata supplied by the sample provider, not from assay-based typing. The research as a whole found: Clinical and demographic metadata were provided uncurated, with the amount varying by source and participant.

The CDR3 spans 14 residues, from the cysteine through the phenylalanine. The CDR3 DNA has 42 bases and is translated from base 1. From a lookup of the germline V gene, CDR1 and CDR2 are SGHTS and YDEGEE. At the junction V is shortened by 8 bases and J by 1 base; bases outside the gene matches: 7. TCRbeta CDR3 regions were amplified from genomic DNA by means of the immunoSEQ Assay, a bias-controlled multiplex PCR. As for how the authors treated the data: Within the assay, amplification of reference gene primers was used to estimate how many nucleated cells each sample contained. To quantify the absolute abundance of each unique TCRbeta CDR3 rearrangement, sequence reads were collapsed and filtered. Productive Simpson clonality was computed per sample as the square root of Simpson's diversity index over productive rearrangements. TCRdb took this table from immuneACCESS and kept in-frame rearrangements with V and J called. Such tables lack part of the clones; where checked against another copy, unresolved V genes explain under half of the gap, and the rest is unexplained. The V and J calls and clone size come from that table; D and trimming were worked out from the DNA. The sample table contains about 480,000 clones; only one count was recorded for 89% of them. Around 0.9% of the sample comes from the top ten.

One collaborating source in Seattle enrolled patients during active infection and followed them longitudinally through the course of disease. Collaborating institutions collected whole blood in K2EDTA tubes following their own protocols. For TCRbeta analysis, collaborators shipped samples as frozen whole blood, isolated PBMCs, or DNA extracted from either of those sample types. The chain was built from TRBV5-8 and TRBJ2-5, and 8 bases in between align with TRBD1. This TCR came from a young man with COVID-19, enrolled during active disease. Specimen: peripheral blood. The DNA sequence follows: TGTGCCAGTTTCCGGGACAGGTTCCAAGAGACCCAGTACTTC. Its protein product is CASFRDRFQETQYF.